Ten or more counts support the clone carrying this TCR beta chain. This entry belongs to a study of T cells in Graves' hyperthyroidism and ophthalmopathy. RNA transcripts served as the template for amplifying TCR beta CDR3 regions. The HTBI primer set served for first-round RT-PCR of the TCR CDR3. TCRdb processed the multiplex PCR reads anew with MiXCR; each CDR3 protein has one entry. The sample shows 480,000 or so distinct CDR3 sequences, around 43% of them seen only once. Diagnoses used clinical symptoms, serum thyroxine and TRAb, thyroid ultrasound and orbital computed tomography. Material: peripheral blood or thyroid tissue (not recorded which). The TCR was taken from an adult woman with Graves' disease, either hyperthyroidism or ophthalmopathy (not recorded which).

In nucleotides, the CDR3 is TGTGCCAGCAGTTTAGGCTGGTTCGAGCAGTACTTC. Its protein is CASSLGWFEQYF. The chain couples TRBV12-3 or TRBV12-4 to TRBJ2-7; D is undetermined. V was trimmed by 1 base and J by 6 bases, leaving 7 bases between them. This CDR3 region has 12 residues.